The sequence of this T cell receptor beta chain was determined in a study of post-analysis software for immune sequencing data. Across the whole study: The disease courses spanned relapsing-remitting, secondary progressive and progressive-relapsing forms of multiple sclerosis.

TCR beta cDNA libraries had unique molecular identifiers. From about 0.98 to 11 million T cells, 400,000 to 550,000 cDNA molecules were obtained. TCRdb recomputed calls from the PCR reads with MiXCR, one row per CDR3 protein. The sample holds about 770,000 distinct CDR3 sequences, around 45% seen once. The CDR3 is 11 amino acids. The germline V gene has CDR1 SQVTM and CDR2 ANQGSEA. Trimming left V 7 bases short and J 5 bases short, with 9 bases between. Whole-study findings and limits: Batch-mates among the samples co-clustered strongly by F measure. TRBV5-6, TRBV5-1 and TRBV20-1 belonged to a set of roughly 5 TRBV segments that were more frequent in patients than controls. Significantly decreased normalized Chao1 diversity was recorded for multiple sclerosis patients relative to controls.

By sample share, this clonotype is medium-sized. The antigen remains undetermined. The clonotype originates from a girl aged 5-17 years with multiple sclerosis. This chain joins TRBV29-1 and TRBJ2-1; D might be TRBD2 (5 bases). The sequenced sample was blood. The CDR3, as DNA: TGCAGCGCTGGAGCGGACAATGAGCAGTTCTTC. It yields the protein CSAGADNEQFF.